The next 32 T cell receptor beta chains were all read from a single sample in a study of CD8+ T cells in alopecia areata. Treatment in this sample: oral pan-JAK inhibitor, 5-10 mg twice daily. Once RNA had been extracted, it was reverse transcribed into cDNA to act as the sequencing template. Clones were sequenced by immunoSEQ multiplex PCR, and TCRdb holds only the in-frame ones, with some missing. The sample includes 250,000 to 350,000 clones, 60% seen only once; the top ten take more than 0.85%. The source material was CD4+ T cells sorted from blood, sampled at week 52, from a patient treated with tofacitinib. Receptor source: a human donor with alopecia areata.

J is TRBJ2-1 and V is TRBV5-4; 16 bases are shared with TRBD2. Losses at the gene ends were 4 bases for V and 1 base for J; bases not matched to a gene: 8. Germline CDR1 and CDR2: SGHNT and YYREEE (reference sequence). This CDR3 region has 19 residues. The CDR3 here is CASSLPGLAGGRSYNEQFF. CDR3 nucleotide sequence: TGTGCCAGCAGCCTCCCGGGACTAGCGGGGGGGAGATCCTACAATGAGCAGTTCTTC.

This clone was detected once. V gene TRBV6-5 combines with J gene TRBJ1-1; D possibly corresponds to TRBD1 (5 bases). Germline CDR1 is MNHEY and CDR2 is SVGAGI. This CDR3 region has 13 residues. V dropped 9 bases and J dropped 10 bases, with 21 bases sitting between them. The CDR3 is CASSDGQGGVAFF. CDR3 DNA: TGTGCCAGTTCGGACGGGCAGGGTGGCGTAGCTTTCTTT.

The V and J genes are TRBV7-3 and TRBJ2-1; D uncertain. V lost 6 bases to trimming and J lost 6 bases, with 9 bases between them. Germline V gene data show CDR1 as SGHTA and CDR2 as FQGTGA. The CDR3 contains 12 residues. The CDR3 protein is CASSGPGNEQFF. In DNA form, the CDR3 reads TGTGCCAGCAGTGGCCCAGGCAATGAGCAGTTCTTC.

The chain has TRBV9 and TRBJ1-2; D not certain. CDR3 length: 14 residues. Trimming took 4 bases from V and 4 from J, leaving 14 bases between them. Germline V gene data show CDR1 as SGDLS and CDR2 as YYNGEE. The CDR3 DNA sequence: TGTGCCAGCAGCCCGCGAGGACCCATCTATGGCTACACCTTC. Amino acid sequence: CASSPRGPIYGYTF.

This clone was recorded once. V is TRBV10-3 and J is TRBJ2-5, with TRBD1 identical over 10 bases. The CDR3 runs to 13 residues. The germline CDR1 and CDR2 sequences are ENHRY and SYGVKD. Trimming took 8 bases from V and 2 from J; bases not matched to a gene: 2. The CDR3 sequence: CAIAGQGQETQYF. In nucleotides, the CDR3 is TGTGCCATCGCGGGACAGGGGCAAGAGACCCAGTACTTC.

A remark on this clone: Other DNA sequences of this sample code for an identical CDR3. The rearrangement links TRBV29-1 to TRBJ1-2; 8 bases line up with TRBD1. Germline V gene data show CDR1 as SQVTM and CDR2 as ANQGSEA. Unmatched junction bases numbered 1, after V lost 6 bases and J lost 4 bases. The CDR3 length is 11 residues. The CDR3 coding sequence is TGCAGCGTCGGACAGGGCTATGGCTACACCTTC. Its translation: CSVGQGYGYTF.

This clone appeared a single time. This chain joins TRBV7-2 and TRBJ2-7; D is unclear. CDR1 is SGHTA and CDR2 is FQGNSA in the germline V gene. The CDR3 covers 15 residues. The V gene lost 4 bases and the J gene lost 3 bases, with 16 bases spanning the gap. CDR3 nucleotides: TGTGCCAGCAGCTCTCTATGGGGATTAGACTACGAGCAGTACTTC. Translating it yields CASSSLWGLDYEQYF.

The chain is built from TRBV5-8 and TRBJ2-3; 11 nucleotides align to TRBD2. Germline CDR1 is SGHTS and CDR2 is YDEGEE. CDR3 length: 15 residues. V lost 0 bases, J lost 6 bases, and 3 bases stayed unmatched. Written as DNA, the CDR3 is TGTGCCAGCAGCTTGGCAGGACTAGCGGGTGATACGCAGTATTTT. Translated, it gives CASSLAGLAGDTQYF.

The chain combines TRBV27 with TRBJ2-3, with 8 bases matching TRBD1. Trimming cost V 0 bases and J 4 bases; bases outside gene matches: 6. CDR3 size: 16 residues. Germline V CDR1 and CDR2: MNHEY, SMNVEV (reference sequence). The CDR3 DNA reads as TGTGCCAGCAGTTTATCGCTCGGCAGGGGGCCAGATACGCAGTATTTT. Translated, it gives CASSLSLGRGPDTQYF.

A note on this clone: At one end, the junction sequence differs from germline, possibly due to a read error. The chain employs TRBV30 and TRBJ2-5; 9 positions agree with TRBD1. The germline V gene encodes CDR1 GTSNPN and CDR2 SVGIG (reference sequence). The CDR3 has 12 amino acids. The CDR3 loop is CAWRGTRDRANF. CDR3 in DNA: TGTGCCTGGAGGGGGACCCGGGACAGGGCCAACTTC.

Turning to this clone: Distinct nucleotide sequences in the sample also encode this CDR3. The chain links TRBV30 to TRBJ2-6; D ambiguous. CDR1 is GTSNPN, CDR2 SVGIG, per germline (reference sequence). The V end was cut by 2 bases, the J end by 1 base, with 3 bases between. The CDR3 sequence is 13 residues long. CDR3 sequence (DNA): TGTGCCTGGAGTAATTCTGGGGCCAACGTCCTGACTTTC. It specifies CAWSNSGANVLTF.

There are a few counts of this clone. The V gene is TRBV5-1, the J gene TRBJ2-2, with D perhaps TRBD2 (6 bases). Trimming took off 8 bases at V and 4 bases at J, with 18 bases between the two ends. Germline lookup yields CDR1 SGHRS and CDR2 YFSETQ. CDR3 length: 15 residues. The DNA of the CDR3 is TGCGCCAGTACTTGGGGAGGAGATCGCACCGGGGAGCTGTTTTTT. Translated: CASTWGGDRTGELFF.

The chain combines TRBV11-2 with TRBJ1-1; D remains unclear. With 0 bases removed from V and 5 bases from J, the gap between germline ends came to 13 bases. Germline CDR1 reads SGHAT; CDR2 reads FQNNGV. The CDR3 is 15 amino acids. For the CDR3, the DNA is TGTGCCAGCAGCTTAGATCGAGTGTCGGGAACTGAAGCTTTCTTT. This encodes CASSLDRVSGTEAFF. Full variable domain (rest looked up from reference TRBV11-2 and TRBJ1-1): EAGVAQSPRYKIIEKRQSVAFWCNPISGHATLYWYQQILGQGPKLLIQFQNNGVVDDSQLPKDRFSAERLKGVDSTLKIQPAKLEDSAVYLCASSLDRVSGTEAFFGQGTRLTVV.

This chain joins TRBV29-1 and TRBJ2-3; no clear D gene. Germline-derived CDR1 and CDR2 are SQVTM and ANQGSEA. Trimming shortened V by 8 bases and J by 3 bases, and 9 bases separated the two germline ends. This CDR3 is 11 amino acids long. CDR3 region: CSTKGTDTQYF. The CDR3 DNA follows: TGCAGCACCAAAGGTACAGATACGCAGTATTTT.

This clone turned up a few times. The V gene is TRBV11-2, the J gene TRBJ2-2; 7 bases agree with TRBD2. The CDR3 is 16 residues long. CDR1 and CDR2 (germline): SGHAT, FQNNGV. After removal of 1 base from V and 4 bases from J, the junction contained 6 bases not matched to a gene. CDR3 protein: CASSLGSSGGTGELFF. CDR3 DNA: TGTGCCAGCAGCTTAGGTTCCTCGGGGGGCACCGGGGAGCTGTTTTTT.

The V and J genes are TRBV2 and TRBJ2-7; unclear D gene. Trimming removed 4 bases from V and 5 bases from J, with 9 bases in between. This CDR3 has 12 residues. Germline V gives CDR1 SNHLY, CDR2 FYNNEI. The chain's CDR3 is CASSVRNDEQYF. CDR3 DNA: TGTGCCAGCAGTGTGCGCAACGACGAGCAGTACTTC.

The chain uses TRBV29-1 and TRBJ1-1; D may be TRBD1 (5 bases). V was cut by 2 bases and J by 3 bases, with 10 bases left in between. CDR1 is SQVTM and CDR2 is ANQGSEA in the germline V gene. The CDR3 covers 13 residues. The CDR3 sequence: CSVEQGADTEAFF. The DNA for the CDR3 is TGCAGCGTTGAACAGGGCGCGGACACTGAAGCTTTCTTT.

A few counts support this clone. The chain joins TRBV9 to TRBJ1-6; no reliable D call. Trimming shortened V by 0 bases and J by 11 bases, and 15 bases separated the two germline ends. This CDR3 is 15 amino acids long. Germline V CDR1 and CDR2: SGDLS, YYNGEE. CDR3 DNA: TGTGCCAGCAGCGTAGCAGGAGCCCTAGAGGCACCCCTCCACTTT. Its translation: CASSVAGALEAPLHF.

The chain links TRBV5-1 to TRBJ1-4, with 12 bases aligning to TRBD1. The CDR3 contains 15 residues. Per germline, CDR1 SGHRS and CDR2 YFSETQ. Trimming at V came to 0 bases and at J to 8 bases, leaving 2 bases not matched to a gene. CDR3 residues: CASSLGGQGAEKLFF. In DNA, the CDR3 is TGCGCCAGCAGCTTGGGGGGACAGGGGGCCGAAAAACTGTTTTTT.

In DNA form, the CDR3 reads TGCGCCAGCAGCCTGCTCGGATCTCCCCAGTATACGCAGTATTTT. This encodes CASSLLGSPQYTQYF. V gene TRBV5-1 combines with J gene TRBJ2-3; D ambiguous. The CDR3 is made up of 15 amino acids. V lost 4 bases and J lost 7, with 19 bases in between. Germline assignment: CDR1 SGHRS and CDR2 YFSETQ.

The chain combines TRBV10-3 with TRBJ1-1; D call uncertain. The CDR3 extends over 14 amino acids. V was cut by 3 bases and J by 0 bases, with 8 bases left in between. Germline values: CDR1 ENHRY, CDR2 SYGVKD. The CDR3, as DNA: TGTGCCATCAGTGACCTCTCCATGAACACTGAAGCTTTCTTT. Amino acid sequence: CAISDLSMNTEAFF.

The table lists this clone with a few counts. The V gene is TRBV4-3, the J gene TRBJ2-3, with D possibly being TRBD1 (5 bases). CDR3 length equals 15 residues. Per germline, CDR1 LGHNA and CDR2 YSLEER. V was cut by 0 bases and J by 3 bases, with 10 bases left in between. This chain's CDR3 is CASSQDGQGTDTQYF. The CDR3 region has the DNA TGCGCCAGCAGCCAAGATGGGCAGGGAACAGATACGCAGTATTTT.

This clone was detected a few times. Additional DNA sequences in this sample encode the identical CDR3. The chain combines TRBV29-1 with TRBJ1-2; no clear D gene. Germline CDR1 reads SQVTM; CDR2 reads ANQGSEA. The CDR3 extends over 11 amino acids. V dropped 3 bases and J dropped 4 bases, with 6 bases sitting between them. For the CDR3, the DNA is TGCAGCGTTGACCCAGGCTATGGCTACACCTTC. It yields the protein CSVDPGYGYTF.

This sequence joins TRBV19 and TRBJ1-5; D is possibly TRBD1 (5 bases). Germline CDR1 is LNHDA and CDR2 is SQIVND (reference sequence). V lost 4 bases and J 9 bases, leaving 7 bases between the germline ends. The CDR3 spans 11 residues. CDR3 nucleotides: TGTGCCAGTAGTAGGGGCCGGCCCCAGCATTTT. It codes for CASSRGRPQHF.

The V call is TRBV5-1, the J call TRBJ1-2, with D hard to call. Germline CDR1 SGHRS, CDR2 YFSETQ. V shed 4 bases and J shed 2 bases, with 9 bases lying between them. The CDR3 length is 13 residues. CDR3 amino acids: CASSPAINYGYTF. For the CDR3, the DNA is TGCGCCAGCAGCCCCGCGATCAACTATGGCTACACCTTC.

V usage is TRBV29-1 and J usage is TRBJ2-3; D gene ambiguous. There are 13 residues in the CDR3. Germline lookup yields CDR1 SQVTM and CDR2 ANQGSEA. V shed 4 bases and J shed 0 bases, with 8 bases lying between them. CDR3 bases: TGCAGCGTTGCCCCAGCTAGCACAGATACGCAGTATTTT. Translating gives CSVAPASTDTQYF.

This clone was seen only a few times. V gene TRBV5-1 combines with J gene TRBJ1-2; perhaps TRBD1 as D (5 bases). CDR1 and CDR2 from the germline V gene are SGHRS and YFSETQ. V was shortened by 4 bases and J by 6 bases, with 10 bases between the two germline ends. The CDR3 is made up of 12 amino acids. As DNA, the CDR3 is TGCGCCAGCAGCCAGGACACGGATGGCTACACCTTC. Protein product: CASSQDTDGYTF. Full variable domain (outside the CDR3, taken from reference TRBV5-1 and TRBJ1-2): KAGVTQTPRYLIKTRGQQVTLSCSPISGHRSVSWYQQTPGQGLQFLFEYFSETQRNKGNFPGRFSGRQFSNSRSEMNVSTLELGDSALYLCASSQDTDGYTFGSGTRLTVV.

As for this clone: The same CDR3 is also encoded by other DNA sequences in this sample. CDR3 in amino acids: CAWSPGLGTDTQYF. CDR3 coding DNA: TGTGCCTGGAGTCCGGGACTAGGCACAGATACGCAGTATTTT. This chain links TRBV30 with TRBJ2-3; 8 nucleotides match TRBD2. The CDR3 length is 14 residues. Germline values: CDR1 GTSNPN, CDR2 SVGIG (reference sequence). V lost 2 bases, J lost 1 base, and 2 bases stayed unmatched.

The gene calls are TRBV18 and TRBJ1-6; TRBD1 aligns across 9 bases. The CDR3 sequence is 14 residues long. The V segment lost 5 bases and the J segment 7 bases; nucleotides outside the gene matches: 3. Germline V lookup: CDR1 KGHSH, CDR2 LQKENI. The CDR3 DNA sequence: TGTGCCAGCTCAACCGGGACAGGGAATTCACCCCTCCACTTT. Encoded protein: CASSTGTGNSPLHF.

The chain combines TRBV9 with TRBJ1-6, with D unresolved. Germline assignment: CDR1 SGDLS and CDR2 YYNGEE. Trimming removed 0 bases from V and 0 bases from J, with 10 bases in between. The CDR3 contains 17 residues. For the CDR3, the DNA is TGTGCCAGCAGCGTAGGTCTCAGAAGCTCCTATAATTCACCCCTCCACTTT. Its protein product is CASSVGLRSSYNSPLHF.

The chain uses TRBV10-3 and TRBJ1-5, with 10 bases fitting TRBD1. Trimming at V came to 2 bases and at J to 6 bases, leaving 7 bases not matched to a gene. Germline V gene sequence: CDR1 ENHRY, CDR2 SYGVKD. The CDR3 totals 16 residues. CDR3 DNA: TGTGCCATCAGTGAGCGAAGGACAGGGGGTGGTCAGCCCCAGCATTTT. Amino acids: CAISERRTGGGQPQHF.

The CDR3 here is CASSPRPANTEAFF. The CDR3 DNA follows: TGCGCCAGCAGTCCTCGTCCGGCGAACACTGAAGCTTTCTTT. This rearrangement joins TRBV5-1 to TRBJ1-1; D gene unclear. The ends were cut back, 5 bases at V and 1 base at J, with 12 bases in the middle. The CDR3 has 14 amino acids. Per germline, CDR1 SGHRS and CDR2 YFSETQ.